The 20 T cell receptor beta chains below all came from one sample that was sequenced in a study of persistence of HIV-infected CD4 T cells. Their antigens remain unidentified. Nonspecific anti-CD3/anti-CD28 bead stimulation represents the broad CD4+ T cell repertoire. CD4+ T cells upregulating both CD40 ligand and CD69 were sorted as responding cells. The libraries were made with immunoSEQ version 4 in survey mode. Sequencing was performed with immunoSEQ multiplex PCR; in TCRdb, only in-frame clones are kept and a portion is missing. The data contain more than 35,000 clones, 80% to 90% of them singletons. Sample: CD4+ T cells sorted from PBMCs after approximately 19-hour stimulation, taken from a patient who received antiretroviral therapy. Receptor source: an adult man with HIV who was CMV-seropositive.

Note on this clone: Other DNA sequences in this sample translate to the same CDR3. The chain carries TRBV30 and TRBJ1-1; no clear D. V was pared by 2 bases and J by 0 bases, with 7 bases between. This CDR3 contains 13 residues. Germline V CDR1 and CDR2: GTSNPN, SVGIG (reference sequence). Here the CDR3 reads CAWSRAVNTEAFF. CDR3 DNA sequence: TGTGCCTGGAGTAGGGCTGTGAACACTGAAGCTTTCTTT.

The rearrangement uses TRBV10-3 and TRBJ2-7; TRBD2 matches 8 bases. The CDR3 contains 15 residues. V was pared by 2 bases and J by 2 bases, with 5 bases of the junction left unmatched. Germline loops: CDR1 ENHRY, CDR2 SYGVKD. DNA for the CDR3: TGTGCCATCAGTGAGACTAGCGGCGCCACCTACGAGCAGTACTTC. Translating gives CAISETSGATYEQYF.

The V gene is TRBV27, the J gene TRBJ1-2, with D tentatively TRBD1 (5 bases). CDR1 and CDR2 from the germline V gene are MNHEY and SMNVEV (reference sequence). The V and J ends lost 5 bases and 2 bases respectively, with 18 bases between them. The CDR3 has 16 residues. The CDR3 coding sequence is TGTGCCAGCAGTACCCAGACGGGTTGGGGGAACTATGGCTACACCTTC. As protein: CASSTQTGWGNYGYTF.

The chain carries TRBV23-1 and TRBJ2-7; TRBD2 aligns across 10 bases. TRBV23-1 is an ORF for which the function is uncertain. With V trimmed by 6 bases and J by 4 bases, 12 bases remained unmatched. The length of the CDR3 is 16 residues. The chain's CDR3 is CASRSLPGLAFYEQYF. The CDR3 DNA is TGCGCCAGCAGAAGCCTACCGGGACTAGCGTTTTACGAGCAGTACTTC.

This chain uses TRBV12-3 or TRBV12-4 with TRBJ2-1; no definite D call. The V end lost 6 bases, the J end lost 3 bases, and 6 bases lay between the germline ends. This CDR3 has 12 residues. DNA for the CDR3: TGTGCCAGCAGGGGAATCTACAATGAGCAGTTCTTC. It translates to CASRGIYNEQFF.

The rearrangement uses TRBV12-5 and TRBJ2-1; perhaps D is TRBD1 or TRBD2 (5 bases each). Looked up from germline, CDR1 is LGHNT and CDR2 is FRNRAP. Trimming shortened V by 6 bases and J by 0 bases, and 6 bases separated the two germline ends. This CDR3 has 13 residues. CDR3 amino acids: CASGRGSYNEQFF. CDR3 nucleotide sequence: TGTGCTAGTGGGAGGGGCTCCTACAATGAGCAGTTCTTC.

This clone was observed once. The rearrangement joins TRBV3-1 (or the pseudogene TRBV3-2) to TRBJ2-1; D ambiguous. V lost 4 bases, J lost 10 bases, and 11 bases lay in between. CDR3 length equals 12 residues. Germline loops: CDR1 LGHDT, CDR2 YNNKEL (reference sequence). The CDR3 region is CASSRMADEQFF. The CDR3 nucleotides are TGTGCCAGCAGCCGAATGGCGGACGAGCAGTTCTTC.

The V call is TRBV18, the J call TRBJ1-2; D not resolved. Trimming left V 5 bases short and J 6 bases short, with 13 bases between. The CDR3 totals 13 residues. From germline, CDR1 is KGHSH and CDR2 LQKENI. CDR3 DNA sequence: TGTGCCAGCTCAGTGACCCGGATCGATGGCTACACCTTC. It codes for CASSVTRIDGYTF.

The genes are TRBV27 and TRBJ2-7, with TRBD2 matching over 12 bases. The CDR3 runs to 15 residues. J was trimmed by 0 bases and V by 6 bases; bases with no gene match: 3. CDR1 is MNHEY and CDR2 is SMNVEV in the germline V gene (reference sequence). CDR3 in DNA: TGTGCCAGCAGCACTAGCGGGGGGACCTCCTACGAGCAGTACTTC. This translates into CASSTSGGTSYEQYF.

The rearrangement uses TRBV3-1 (or the pseudogene TRBV3-2) and TRBJ2-2; 8 bases agree with TRBD2. In germline, CDR1 is LGHDT, CDR2 YNNKEL (reference sequence). The CDR3 is made up of 16 amino acids. J lost 4 bases, V lost 3 bases, and 7 bases had no gene match. CDR3 in amino acids: CASSQGTRTATGELFF. Here the CDR3 DNA reads TGTGCCAGCAGCCAGGGGACTAGGACGGCCACCGGGGAGCTGTTTTTT.

This clone was seen a single time. J is TRBJ1-3 and V is TRBV15, with D perhaps matching TRBD1 (5 bases). The CDR3 is 16 amino acids. Trimming pared 3 bases from V and 0 bases from J, leaving 12 bases between. CDR1 and CDR2 (germline): LNHNV, YYDKDF (reference sequence). In nucleotides, the CDR3 is TGTGCCACCAGCAGGGGGGAGGGGAGCTCTGGAAACACCATATATTTT. It encodes CATSRGEGSSGNTIYF.

V and J are TRBV10-3 and TRBJ2-2, with TRBD2 as a possible D gene (5 bases). Per germline, CDR1 ENHRY and CDR2 SYGVKD. CDR3 length: 14 residues. V lost 6 bases and J lost 0, with 8 bases in between. The CDR3 region has the DNA TGTGCCATCAGCCTAGCCCCGAACACCGGGGAGCTGTTTTTT. This gives the protein CAISLAPNTGELFF.

Details on this clone: This CDR3 is also generated by other DNA sequences in the sample. The chain links TRBV5-1 to TRBJ1-4, with D tentatively TRBD1 (6 bases). The length of the CDR3 is 14 residues. V lost 4 bases to trimming and J lost 8 bases, with 15 bases between them. The germline V gene has CDR1 SGHRS and CDR2 YFSETQ. The CDR3 nucleotides read TGCGCCAGCAGCCCAGGGGCTTTGGGAGAAAAACTGTTTTTT. It yields the protein CASSPGALGEKLFF.

The rearrangement links TRBV6-5 to TRBJ2-1; unclear D gene. The CDR3 covers 15 residues. Germline CDR1 MNHEY, CDR2 SVGAGI. V was cut by 2 bases and J by 0 bases, with 8 bases left in between. The DNA for the CDR3 is TGTGCCAGCAGTTACGAACCGCGCTCCTACAATGAGCAGTTCTTC. Residues: CASSYEPRSYNEQFF.

The rearrangement uses TRBV27 and TRBJ2-3, with 9 bases matching TRBD1. The CDR3 runs to 14 residues. V lost 9 bases to trimming and J lost 5 bases; unmatched junction nucleotides: 9. Germline V CDR1 and CDR2: MNHEY, SMNVEV (reference sequence). Written as DNA, the CDR3 is TGTGCCAGTACGGGACAGGGTTTCGTAGATACGCAGTATTTT. The encoded protein is CASTGQGFVDTQYF.

This clone was recorded a few times. The V and J genes are TRBV18 and TRBJ1-1; no firm D call. Germline V gene lookup returns CDR1 KGHSH and CDR2 LQKENI. The CDR3 sequence is 13 residues long. Trimming cost V 6 bases and J 5 bases, with 13 bases left between them. DNA of the CDR3: TGTGCCAGCTCTCTTTGGCAGGATACTGAAGCTTTCTTT. Translating it yields CASSLWQDTEAFF.

The chain recombines TRBV30 with TRBJ2-3; maybe TRBD2 (5 bases). Between the trimmed V and J ends, which lost 0 bases and 6 bases, there was a span of 10 bases. The CDR3 has 13 residues. Germline-derived CDR1 and CDR2 are GTSNPN and SVGIG (reference sequence). The CDR3 nucleotides are TGTGCCTGGAGTGTAATAGCGTTGGATACGCAGTATTTT. Translating gives CAWSVIALDTQYF.

The rearrangement joins TRBV30 to TRBJ1-4; 9 bases map to TRBD1. V shed 0 bases and J 4 bases; nucleotides not matched to a gene: 6. Germline CDR1 GTSNPN, CDR2 SVGIG (reference sequence). The length of the CDR3 is 16 residues. This chain's CDR3 is CAWSVHRTGVNEKLFF. The CDR3 DNA reads as TGTGCCTGGAGTGTACACAGGACAGGGGTTAATGAAAAACTGTTTTTT.

The chain uses TRBV29-1 and TRBJ2-3; D gene ambiguous. The CDR3 sequence is 13 residues long. Trimming left V 7 bases short and J 2 bases short, with 13 bases between. CDR1 and CDR2 (germline): SQVTM, ANQGSEA. Here the CDR3 reads CSGAGPNTDTQYF. CDR3 in DNA: TGCAGCGGGGCCGGGCCAAACACAGATACGCAGTATTTT.

The chain uses TRBV2 and TRBJ1-1, with TRBD1 as a possible D gene (6 bases). Germline-derived CDR1 and CDR2 are SNHLY and FYNNEI. There are 13 residues in the CDR3. V was cut by 10 bases and J by 4 bases, with 16 bases left in between. CDR3 nucleotide sequence: TGTGCCACCGGAAGAGGGGGGGGCACTGAAGCTTTCTTT. It codes for CATGRGGGTEAFF.